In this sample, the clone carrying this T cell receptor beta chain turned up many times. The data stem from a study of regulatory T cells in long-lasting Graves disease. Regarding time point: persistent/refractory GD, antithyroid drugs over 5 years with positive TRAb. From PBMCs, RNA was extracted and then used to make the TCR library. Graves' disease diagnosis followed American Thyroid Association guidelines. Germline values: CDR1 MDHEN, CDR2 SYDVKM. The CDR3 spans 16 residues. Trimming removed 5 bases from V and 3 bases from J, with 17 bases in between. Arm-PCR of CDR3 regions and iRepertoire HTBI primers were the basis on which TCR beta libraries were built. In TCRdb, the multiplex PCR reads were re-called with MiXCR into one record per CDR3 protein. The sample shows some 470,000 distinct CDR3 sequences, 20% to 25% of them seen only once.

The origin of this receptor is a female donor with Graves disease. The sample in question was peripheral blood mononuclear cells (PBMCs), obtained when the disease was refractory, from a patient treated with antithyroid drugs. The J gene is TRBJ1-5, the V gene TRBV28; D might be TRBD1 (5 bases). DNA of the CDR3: TGTGCCAGCAGTCCGGGACTTACCGACCTCAATCAGCCCCAGCATTTT. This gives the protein CASSPGLTDLNQPQHF.